The present T cell receptor (beta chain) was sequenced within a study of OX40 agonist ivuxolimab in advanced cancers. Regarding the complete study: Ivuxolimab, which targeted the costimulatory receptor OX40 (CD134), was an agonistic, fully human IgG2 monoclonal antibody. Of the approximately 50 dose-escalation patients, hepatocellular carcinoma was present in around 20, melanoma in roughly 15, renal cell carcinoma in 9 and head and neck cancer in 9. In the dose-escalation cohort, about four fifths of patients were male, and the mean age was approximately 60 years with a range of 23 to 79. The paper covers the monotherapy dose-escalation part of the phase I ivuxolimab trial, which included N ≈ 50 patients. Intravenous ivuxolimab was administered to patients every 2 weeks at six dose levels: 0.01, 0.1, 0.3, 1.5, 3 and 10 mg/kg. Peripheral TCRbeta sequencing was intended to test whether TCR sequence diversity was altered and clonal T-cell expansion was caused by ivuxolimab. Patients were allowed to have had prior anti-PD-1, anti-PD-L1 or anti-CTLA-4 therapy, and around two fifths of the dose-escalation patients had been treated with checkpoint inhibitors. Partial responses were achieved by three dose-escalation patients, of whom one had hepatocellular carcinoma and two had cutaneous melanoma. Study-wide findings and limitations: The antigen specificity of the peripheral T cells that underwent clonal expansion was not determined. Clonal expansion of both CD4+ and CD8+ blood T cells was observed from baseline to week 6 at doses 0.1 to 3.0 mg/kg. Low levels of normalized T-cell clonal expansion were also seen in some patients who did not respond. After ivuxolimab, more expanded clones were found on average in CD8+ T cells than in CD4+ T cells. In partial responders in the 0.1-3.0 mg/kg groups, normalized peripheral clonal expansion was found to be among the lowest, especially among CD8+ T cells.

For this chain, trimming is 3 bases at the V end and 3 bases at the J end, and the number of junction bases without a gene match is 4. From the cysteine up to the phenylalanine, the CDR3 has a length of 15 residues. This entry keeps only the CDR3 DNA: 45 bases, framed from base 1. For CDR1 and CDR2, the germline V gene (reference sequence) lists LNHDA and SQIVND. For sequencing of the TCRbeta CDR3 region, genomic DNA was extracted from the sorted cells. The immunoSEQ Assay was used for sequencing of TCRbeta CDR3 regions. TCRdb retrieved this table from immuneACCESS and kept in-frame rearrangements only. Not all clones are present; in checked studies, unresolved V genes account for under half, and no reason is known for the remainder. Recorded for this sample are about 60,000 clones; roughly nine tenths of them occurred a single time. About 3.8% of the sample comes from the top ten. The trial excluded patients who had a history of autoimmune disease or were on systemic immunosuppression. In every dose cohort, peripheral blood was drawn for TCR sequencing at baseline, cycle 4 day 1, and cycle 7 day 1. Samples came from an open-label, multicenter, first-in-human phase I dose-escalation trial of ivuxolimab. Adults with locally advanced or metastatic melanoma, renal cell carcinoma, hepatocellular carcinoma or head and neck squamous cell carcinoma were enrolled in the trial. Before TCR sequencing, CD4+ and CD8+ T cells were separately sorted from peripheral blood.

A word on this clone: Its recognized antigen is unknown. No base quality information exists; no much larger clone differs at one position.

The chain employs TRBV19 and TRBJ2-3, and 9 bases in between align with TRBD1. This specimen was CD4+ or CD8+ T cells sorted from blood, taken in a trial of the OX40 agonist ivuxolimab. The receptor's source is an adult with an advanced solid tumor such as melanoma, head and neck, liver or kidney cancer. The nucleotide sequence is given as TGTGCCAGTAGTATGGGACAGGGTAGAACAGATACGCAGTATTTT. This is translated as CASSMGQGRTDTQYF.